This T cell receptor beta chain is from a study of blood T cell repertoires in COVID-19. As for the study in general: Acute-phase and convalescent COVID-19 samples originated in the United States, Italy and Spain. The cDNA or gDNA used as material had been derived from T cells, B-cell-depleted T cells, or PBMCs.

Using immunoSEQ multiplex PCR, the repertoire was profiled, and TCRdb retains in-frame clones only, with some absent. The repertoire holds around 250,000 clones, with about 83% as singletons. The CDR3 loop spans 12 amino acids. V lost 3 bases, J lost 6 bases, and 9 bases lay in between. Germline V gene lookup returns CDR1 LGHDT and CDR2 YNNKEL (reference sequence). The specimen sequenced was peripheral blood. The receptor was derived from a man aged 80 or over with acute or convalescent COVID-19. V is TRBV3-1 (or the pseudogene TRBV3-2) and J is TRBJ2-7; D is uncertain. The CDR3 coding sequence is TGTGCCAGCAGCCATCTCAGTGGCGAGCAGTACTTC. It specifies CASSHLSGEQYF.